One T cell receptor beta chain is described in this entry. V was clipped by 3 bases and J by 2 bases, with 5 bases between them. The V gene's germline CDR1 is WSHSY and CDR2 SAAADI. The CDR3 runs to 12 residues. The data were obtained in a study of control samples from healthy donors and cancer patients. Data came from immunoSEQ multiplex PCR; TCRdb stores just in-frame clones and leaves some out. This repertoire shows 150,000 or so clones, 80% to 95% found once; its top ten account for 2.5% to 3%. The source of this sequence is a man aged 35 to 55 in good health. The rearrangement uses TRBV10-2 and TRBJ2-7; D not resolved. The sequencing sample was made of blood. The CDR3, as DNA: TGCGCCAGCAGTGACCCCCCCTACGAGCAGTACTTC. This encodes CASSDPPYEQYF.